This paragraph reports one T cell receptor beta chain. Which antigen it targets is not known. Within one base of it there is no much larger clone, and no base qualities were kept. CDR1 and CDR2 are read off the germline V gene (reference sequence) as DFQATT and SNEGSKA. For this chain, trimming is 5 bases at the V end and 2 bases at the J end, and the number of junction bases without a gene match is 8. CDR3 length: 14 amino acids, cysteine to phenylalanine. Here the CDR3 DNA is all that survives: 42 bases in frame from base 1. Sequenced using an Illumina HiSeq 1500. Starting from the raw public reads, TCRdb applied fastp trimming at Q25, assembled clones with MiXCR and retained in-frame beta chains. CDR3 protein duplicates are merged, each entry listing the most common genes and DNA. The sample includes about 360,000 distinct CDR3 sequences, with 15% to 20% observed a single time. 7.5% to 9% of the sample is taken by the ten largest.

This sample was taken from a study of T cell repertoires in cytomegalovirus infection (dated 2019 in TCRdb). Broadly, across the study: Donor HLA type was relevant to the analysis, as public TCR beta signatures indicated carriage of CMV infection together with the matching HLA type.

What the research found in general, with its limitations: In the ex vivo response, HLA-C-restricted CMV-specific TCR beta clonotypes were dominant, and in two of eight donors the single most frequent clonotype came from this HLA-C-restricted group. Cumulative frequency of public TCR beta family members discriminated carriers of CMV infection plus the relevant HLA type in this cohort and an independent approximately 370-donor cohort.

The receptor was isolated from a human donor in good health (CMV status not recorded). Some clones in this sample may be carry-over from other donors' samples. The sequencing sample was made of PBMCs. Recombination connected TRBV20-1 to TRBJ2-7, with TRBD2 identical over 8 junction bases. The CDR3 corresponds to CSASLADGPYEQYF. At the DNA level, the sequence is TGCAGTGCTTCACTAGCGGACGGACCCTACGAGCAGTACTTC.